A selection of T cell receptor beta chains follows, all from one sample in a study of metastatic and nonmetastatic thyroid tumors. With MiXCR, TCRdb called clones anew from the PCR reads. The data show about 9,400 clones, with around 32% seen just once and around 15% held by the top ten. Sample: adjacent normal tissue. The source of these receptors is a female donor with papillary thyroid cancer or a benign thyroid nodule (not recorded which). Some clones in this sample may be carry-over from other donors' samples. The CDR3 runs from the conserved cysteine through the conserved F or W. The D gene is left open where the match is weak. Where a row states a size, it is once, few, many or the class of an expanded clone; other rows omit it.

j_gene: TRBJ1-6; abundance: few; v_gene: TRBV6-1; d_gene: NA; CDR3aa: CATTVGWGSPLHF; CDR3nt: TGTGCCACTACCGTGGGGTGGGGTTCACCCCTCCACTTT
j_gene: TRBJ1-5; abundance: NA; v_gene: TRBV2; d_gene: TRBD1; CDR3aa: CASSRQGGEPQHF; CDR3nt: TGTGCCAGCAGTAGACAGGGAGGGGAGCCCCAGCATTTT
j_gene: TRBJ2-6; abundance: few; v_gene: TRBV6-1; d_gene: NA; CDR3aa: CASSEGQSGANVLTF; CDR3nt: TGTGCCAGCAGTGAAGGACAGTCTGGGGCCAACGTCCTGACTTTC
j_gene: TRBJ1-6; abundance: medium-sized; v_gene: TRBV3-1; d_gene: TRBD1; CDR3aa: CASSQGTGDSPLHF; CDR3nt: TGTGCCAGCAGCCAAGGGACAGGTGATTCACCCCTCCACTTT
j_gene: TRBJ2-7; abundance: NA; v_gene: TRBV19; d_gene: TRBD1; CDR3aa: CASSIGLSGQGKGYEQYF; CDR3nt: TGTGCCAGTAGTATAGGACTCTCGGGACAGGGAAAGGGCTACGAGCAGTACTTC
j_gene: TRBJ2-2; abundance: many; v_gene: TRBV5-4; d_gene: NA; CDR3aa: CASSPGQPTGELFF; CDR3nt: TGTGCCAGCAGCCCGGGACAACCCACCGGGGAGCTGTTTTTT
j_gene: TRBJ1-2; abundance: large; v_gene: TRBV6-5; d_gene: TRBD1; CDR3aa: CASSYDRASYTF; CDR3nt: TGTGCCAGCAGTTATGACAGGGCGAGCTACACCTTC
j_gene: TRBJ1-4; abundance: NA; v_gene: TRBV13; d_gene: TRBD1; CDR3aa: CASSLKGQGSTNEKLFF; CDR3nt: TGTGCCAGCAGCTTAAAGGGACAGGGATCAACTAATGAAAAACTGTTTTTT
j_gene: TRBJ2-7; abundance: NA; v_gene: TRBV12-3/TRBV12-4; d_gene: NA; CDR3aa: CASSPRQGPYEQYF; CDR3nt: TGTGCCAGCAGCCCCCGACAAGGCCCCTACGAGCAGTACTTC
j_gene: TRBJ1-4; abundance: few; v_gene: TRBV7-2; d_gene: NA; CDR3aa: CASSWTEINEKLFF; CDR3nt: TGTGCCAGCAGCTGGACAGAAATTAATGAAAAACTGTTCTTT